Sequencing of this TCR beta chain was carried out in a study of cytomegalovirus exposure and HLA in healthy donors. Study-wide findings and caveats: An analysis was carried out at a later point. It showed that HLA-associated TCR beta chains were more clonally expanded than equally common non-associated chains. Reportedly, fewer N-insertions than the approximately 680-donor mean appeared in an Asian-associated ancestry cluster in a later analysis. Beyond CMV serostatus, there was no information to go on about immune exposure. Sequencing probably produced one cluster of sequence variants that were highly shared.

60 Vbeta and 13 Jbeta primers were used in PCR. TCRdb's copy holds only in-frame clones and misses some; the assay was immunoSEQ multiplex PCR. The sample includes about 120,000 clones, around three quarters of them seen just once. A note on this clone: Its antigen is unknown.

Germline lookup yields CDR1 KGHSH and CDR2 LQKENI. Trimming cost V 2 bases and J 14 bases, with 13 bases left between them. The CDR3 is made up of 12 amino acids. The rearrangement uses TRBV18 and TRBJ1-3; D is undetermined. The sample consisted of PBMCs. The receptor was derived from a female donor in good health and CMV-seronegative. CDR3 nucleotides: TGTGCCAGCTCACCAGTGGAGGGTCCGGTATATTTT. Translating it yields CASSPVEGPVYF.